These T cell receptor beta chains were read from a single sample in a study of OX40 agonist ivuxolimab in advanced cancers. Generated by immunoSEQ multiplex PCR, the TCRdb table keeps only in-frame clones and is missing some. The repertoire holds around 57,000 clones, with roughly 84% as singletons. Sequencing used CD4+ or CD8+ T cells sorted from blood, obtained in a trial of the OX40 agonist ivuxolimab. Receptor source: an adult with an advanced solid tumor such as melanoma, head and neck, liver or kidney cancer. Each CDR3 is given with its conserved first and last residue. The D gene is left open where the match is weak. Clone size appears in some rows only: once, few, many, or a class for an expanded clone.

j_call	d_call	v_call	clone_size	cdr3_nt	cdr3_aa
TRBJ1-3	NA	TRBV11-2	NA	TGTGCCAGCAGCTCCCTGTGGGGGTCCGAAAACACCATATATTTT	CASSSLWGSENTIYF
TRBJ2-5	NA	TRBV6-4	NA	TGTGCCAGCAGTGACCCGACGGGGGCAAGAATGGGAGAGACCCAGTACTTC	CASSDPTGARMGETQYF
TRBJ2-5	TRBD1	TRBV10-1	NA	TGCGCCAGTTCGACAGGGGAGTTTGGAGAGACCCAGTACTTC	CASSTGEFGETQYF
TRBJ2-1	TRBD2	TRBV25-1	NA	TGTGCCAGCAGCCGACTAGCGGGAGTGGACAATGAGCAGTTCTTC	CASSRLAGVDNEQFF
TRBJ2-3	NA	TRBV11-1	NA	TGTGCCAGCAGCTTAGAAGGGAGTGCAGATACGCAGTATTTT	CASSLEGSADTQYF
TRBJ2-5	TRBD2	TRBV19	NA	TGTGCCAGTAGCACCGCGCCGACACTAGCTGGGAGGGAAGAGACCCAGTACTTC	CASSTAPTLAGREETQYF
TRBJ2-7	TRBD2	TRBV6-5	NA	TGTGCCAGCACCTGGACTAGCACAACCTACGAGCAGTACTTC	CASTWTSTTYEQYF
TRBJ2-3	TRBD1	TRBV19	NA	TGTGCCAGTAGTTACCGGGACAGGGGCGCAGATACGCAGTATTTT	CASSYRDRGADTQYF
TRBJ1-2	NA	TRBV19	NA	TGTGCCAGTAGGACCCGAGGGTATGGCTACACCTTC	CASRTRGYGYTF
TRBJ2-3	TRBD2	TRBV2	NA	TGTGCCAGCAGTGACGGGGGGGGCACAGATACGCAGTATTTT	CASSDGGGTDTQYF
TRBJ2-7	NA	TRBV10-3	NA	TGTGCCATCAGTGGGGGATCCTTTCGGGGTTCCAATAACTACGAGCAGTACTTC	CAISGGSFRGSNNYEQYF
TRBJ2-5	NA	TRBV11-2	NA	TGTGCCAGCAGCGGAGCGGAGGGGGGGGGAGAGACCCAGTACTTC	CASSGAEGGGETQYF
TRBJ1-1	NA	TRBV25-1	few	TGTGCCAGCAGCCTAGACGACACTGAAGCTTTCTTT	CASSLDDTEAFF
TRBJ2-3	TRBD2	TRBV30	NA	TGTGCCTGGAGAGGCTGGACCGGGACTAGGGCAGATACGCAGTATTTT	CAWRGWTGTRADTQYF
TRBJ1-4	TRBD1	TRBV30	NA	TGTGCCTGGAGTGTCTCAGGGGGGGATGAAAAACTGTTTTTT	CAWSVSGGDEKLFF
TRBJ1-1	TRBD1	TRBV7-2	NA	TGTGCCAGCAGCCTCCAGACAGGGGTGAACACTGAAGCTTTCTTT	CASSLQTGVNTEAFF
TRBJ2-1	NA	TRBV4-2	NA	TGTGCCAGCAGCCTAAGTGCCAGTTTCAATGAGCAGTTCTTC	CASSLSASFNEQFF
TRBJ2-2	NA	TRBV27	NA	TGTGCCAGCCCCCGGGGGCTAGCGTACACCGGGGAGCTGTTTTTT	CASPRGLAYTGELFF
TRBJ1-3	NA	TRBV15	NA	TGTGCCACCAGCAGAGACAGGGCGGCGGGAAACACCATATATTTT	CATSRDRAAGNTIYF
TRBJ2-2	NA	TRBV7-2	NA	TGTGCCAGCAGCTTAGCGCCCCTATCTAACACCGGGGAGCTGTTTTTT	CASSLAPLSNTGELFF
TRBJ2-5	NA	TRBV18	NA	TGTGCCAGCTCACCATTCATCCGGAGGTCGGGACAAGAGACCCAGTACTTC	CASSPFIRRSGQETQYF
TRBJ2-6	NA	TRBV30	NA	TGTGCCTGGACCGACGTTCTCGTTGGGGCCAACGTCCTGACTTTC	CAWTDVLVGANVLTF
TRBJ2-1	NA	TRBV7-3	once	TGTGCCAGCAGCTTAACTGGCAGGAACTACAATGAGCAGTTCTTC	CASSLTGRNYNEQFF
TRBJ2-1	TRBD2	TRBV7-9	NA	TGTGCCAGCAGCTTAGTAGCGGGAGGGCTTCGTAATGAGCAGTTCTTC	CASSLVAGGLRNEQFF
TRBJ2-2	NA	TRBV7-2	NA	TGTGCCAGCAGCTACCAGAACACCGGGGAGCTGTTTTTT	CASSYQNTGELFF
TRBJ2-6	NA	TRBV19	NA	TGTGCCAGTAGTAACCGGGGGCTAAGCTCTGGGGCCAACGTCCTGACTTTC	CASSNRGLSSGANVLTF
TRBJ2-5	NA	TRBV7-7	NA	TGTGCCAGCAGCTTATCTGGGGGGCTGGAGACCCAGTACTTC	CASSLSGGLETQYF
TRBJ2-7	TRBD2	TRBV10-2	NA	TGCGCCAGCAACGAGGCTAGCGGCTCCTACGAGCAGTACTTC	CASNEASGSYEQYF
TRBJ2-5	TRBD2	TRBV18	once	TGTGCCAGCTTGGGACTACCAGAGACCCAGTACTTC	CASLGLPETQYF
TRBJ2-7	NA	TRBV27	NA	TGTGCCAGCAGTCTCCTTGAGGCCGGCTCCTACGAGCAGTACTTC	CASSLLEAGSYEQYF
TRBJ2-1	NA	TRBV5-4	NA	TGTGCCAGCAGCCCTCAGCGGACTTACGAGAGGATGAGTGAGCAGTTCTTC	CASSPQRTYERMSEQFF
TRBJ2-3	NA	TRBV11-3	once	TGTGCCAGCAGCTTAGATCCTGCTGATACGCAGTATTTT	CASSLDPADTQYF
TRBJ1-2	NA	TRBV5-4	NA	TGTGCCAGCAGCAACTCGGACGGCTATGGCTACACCTTC	CASSNSDGYGYTF
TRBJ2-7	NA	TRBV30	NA	TGTGCCTGGAGTGGACAGTACGAGCAGTACTTC	CAWSGQYEQYF
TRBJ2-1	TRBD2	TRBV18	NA	TGTGCCAGCTCACCTTTCCTAGCGGGAGGGCGTGGAGCAAATGAGCAGTTCTTC	CASSPFLAGGRGANEQFF
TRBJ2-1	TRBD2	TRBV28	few	TGTGCCAGCAGTTTACTAGCGGGAGTCCCAAAACACAATGAGCAGTTCTTC	CASSLLAGVPKHNEQFF
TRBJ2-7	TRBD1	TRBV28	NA	TGTGCCAGCAGTTCCTCCGGGACAGGGGACTACGAGCAGTACTTC	CASSSSGTGDYEQYF
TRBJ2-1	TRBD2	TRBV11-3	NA	TGTGCCAGCAGTCCTGGACTAGCGGCTTGGGGGGAGCAGTTCTTC	CASSPGLAAWGEQFF
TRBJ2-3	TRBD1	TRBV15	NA	TGTGCCACCAGCAGAGATCTTACAGGGGAAGGAGGAGATACGCAGTATTTT	CATSRDLTGEGGDTQYF
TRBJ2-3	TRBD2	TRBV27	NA	TGTGCCAGCAGGAAGACTAGCGGGAGTGGAGATACGCAGTATTTT	CASRKTSGSGDTQYF
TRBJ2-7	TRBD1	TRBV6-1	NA	TGTGCCAGCAGTCAACGACAGGGGGTGCAGTACTTC	CASSQRQGVQYF
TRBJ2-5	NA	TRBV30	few	TGTGCCTGGAGGGCTCGTTTAGGACATCAAGAGACCCAGTACTTC	CAWRARLGHQETQYF
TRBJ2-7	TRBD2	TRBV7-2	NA	TGTGCCAGCAGTTACGGGGAGGGTATCGGGGGCGAGCAGTACTTC	CASSYGEGIGGEQYF
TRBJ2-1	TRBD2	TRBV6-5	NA	TGTGCCAGTCAAGTAGCGGGAGCCCTCAGCGATGAGCAGTTCTTC	CASQVAGALSDEQFF
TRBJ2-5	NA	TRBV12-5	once	TGTGCTAGTGGTTTTGGGGTCAGAGAGACCCAGTACTTC	CASGFGVRETQYF
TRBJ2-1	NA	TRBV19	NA	TGTGCCAGTAGTAGTGGTTCGGTGCAGTTCTTC	CASSSGSVQFF
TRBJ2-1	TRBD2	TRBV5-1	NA	TGCGCCAGCAGCTTGGAACTAGCGGGAGGTCCATCGGAAGGTGAGCAGTTCTTC	CASSLELAGGPSEGEQFF
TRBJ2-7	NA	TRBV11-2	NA	TGTGCCAGCAAGCTATTAGCGACCTCCTACGAGCAGTACTTC	CASKLLATSYEQYF
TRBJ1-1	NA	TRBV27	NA	TGTGCCAGCAGGAGCTTAGGGGCCACAACTGAAGCTTTCTTT	CASRSLGATTEAFF
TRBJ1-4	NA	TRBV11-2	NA	TGTGCCAGCAGTCGTATGTCCAGGGTGAGAGGTGAAAAACTGTTTTTT	CASSRMSRVRGEKLFF
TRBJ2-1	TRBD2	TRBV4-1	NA	TGCGCCAGCAGCCAAGGACTAGCGGGACGTAATGAGCAGTTCTTC	CASSQGLAGRNEQFF